The TCR beta chain under discussion was sequenced for a study of T cell responses to AZD1222 COVID-19 vaccine (dated by TCRdb to 2020 to 2022). Context from the whole study: A total of about 240 trial participants underwent TCR sequencing, of whom 200 to 220 received two doses of AZD1222 and some 26 received two doses of the MenACWY control vaccine. Enrollment into the trials was organized by age into subgroups of 18-55, 56-69 and 70-plus years, and those subgroups contained approximately 160, 26 and 62 TCR-sequenced participants, respectively. What the authors observed across the whole study: Conclusions about previously exposed vaccinees were limited because only six or seven AZD1222 recipients were SARS-CoV-2 seropositive at baseline. CD4 TCRs associated with the vaccine covered the entire spike protein, and the dominant responses were in regions 160-218 and 743-854. The 56-69-year group was small, and its depth increase did not reach significance, likely because of low power. Spike-specific TCR breadth and depth rose significantly after two AZD1222 doses compared with day 0 and with MenACWY recipients. Most participants were white British and females outnumbered males, and the authors suggested that clonal diversity may have been underestimated. Because no day 14 peak-response samples were available, the repertoires could be characterized only after the peak T cell response. Epitopes outside the regions mutated in the B.1.351 and B.1.1.7 variants were reportedly recognized by nearly half of the unique spike-specific TCRs.

The CDR3 regions of human TCRbeta chains were subjected to immunosequencing. The authors' analysis ran thus. Repertoire TCRs were checked for matches against a reference library of SARS-CoV-2-specific TCRs that had been generated using the MIRA antigen-specificity platform. Breadth was defined as the fraction of unique TCRs that were SARS-CoV-2-associated. Depth was defined as the fraction of total T cells that were SARS-CoV-2-associated. Using the MIRA data, each spike-specific TCR was mapped to the spike region that the TCR reacts to and placed in a CD4 or CD8 class. Log10-transformed breadth and depth values were compared by one-way ANOVA with Sidak's multiple comparisons tests. TCRdb obtained this table from immuneACCESS and retained in-frame rearrangements with V and J assigned. These tables miss some clones; where compared with another copy, unresolved V genes account for less than half of the shortfall, and the remainder is unexplained. The V and J calls and clone size were taken over from that table, and D and trimming were inferred from the DNA. Recorded for this sample are under 150,000 clones; roughly 90% of them occurred a single time. The leading ten clones occupy approximately 1.6% of the sample.

Notes on this clone: It lacks a known antigen. Qualities for individual bases were not recorded, and no much larger clone is one base off.

Per the publication, the time point label means: about 28 days (+/-7) after the second vaccine dose. AZD1222 recipients with second doses at about 4 weeks or about 12 weeks were pooled, because spike-specific TCR depth and breadth did not differ between schedules. Vaccinee samples came from UK trials COV001 and COV002, including a single-blind randomized controlled phase 2/3 trial of AZD1222 (ChAdOx1 nCoV-19) in healthy adults. For TCRbeta chain sequencing, PBMC samples from trial participants were taken at day 0 and at day 28 after the second dose. The CDR3 contains 13 residues, cysteine and phenylalanine counted. Only CDR3 DNA is held: 39 bases, read in frame from base 1. Trimming at the junction amounts to 1 base on V and 4 bases on J, and the germline ends lie 7 bases apart. The CDR1 and CDR2 encoded by the germline V gene are MNHEY and SVGAGI.

This clonotype originated in an adult who received the AZD1222 COVID-19 vaccine. The V gene is TRBV6-5 and the J gene is TRBJ1-1, with the D gene uncertain. The sample here was peripheral blood, taken 28 days after the second AZD1222 dose. CDR3 loop: CASSYYPSTEAFF. Here is the DNA: TGTGCCAGCAGTTACTACCCCAGCACTGAAGCTTTCTTT.